Shown below are 30 T cell receptor beta chains from a single sample sequenced in a study of cytomegalovirus exposure and HLA in healthy donors. Researchers ran the PCR with 60 Vbeta and 13 Jbeta primers. Method: immunoSEQ multiplex PCR; TCRdb's copy keeps in-frame clones and lacks some. This sample carries about 88,000 clones, with about 5.5% going to the ten biggest clones. Material: PBMCs. Source of these receptors: a girl aged 5-17 years in good health and CMV-seropositive.

The chain joins TRBV15 to TRBJ1-1, with 11 bases that match TRBD1. CDR3 length equals 15 residues. The germline V gene has CDR1 LNHNV and CDR2 YYDKDF (reference sequence). J was trimmed by 0 bases and V by 3 bases; bases with no gene match: 0. The CDR3 region has the DNA TGTGCCACCAGCAGGGACAGGGGGCTGAACACTGAAGCTTTCTTT. Protein product: CATSRDRGLNTEAFF.

V is TRBV4-2 and J is TRBJ2-7, with D maybe TRBD2 (6 bases). V shed 0 bases and J shed 3 bases, with 15 bases lying between them. Germline CDR1 LGHNA, CDR2 YNFKEQ. The CDR3 runs 16 residues. CDR3 in amino acids: CASSQEAAGSLYEQYF. The CDR3 DNA reads as TGTGCCAGCAGCCAAGAAGCAGCGGGTTCCCTCTACGAGCAGTACTTC.

The chain has TRBV10-3 and TRBJ1-6, with 7 bases aligning to TRBD1. This CDR3 contains 14 residues. Germline lookup yields CDR1 ENHRY and CDR2 SYGVKD. J lost 4 bases, V lost 6 bases, and 3 bases had no gene match. The CDR3 sequence: CAISQGDYNSPLHF. CDR3 in DNA: TGTGCCATCAGCCAGGGGGATTATAATTCACCCCTCCACTTT.

The rearrangement uses TRBV5-4 and TRBJ1-2; the match to TRBD1 covers 12 bases. The trim removed 0 bases at V and 3 bases at J, leaving 6 bases unmatched. The CDR3 runs 17 residues. CDR1 is SGHNT, CDR2 YYREEE, per germline (reference sequence). This CDR3 is CASSLAGQGALYYGYTF. The CDR3 DNA reads as TGTGCCAGCAGCTTGGCGGGACAGGGGGCTCTATACTATGGCTACACCTTC.

The V and J genes are TRBV6-4 and TRBJ1-1; D is undetermined. In germline, CDR1 is MRHNA, CDR2 SNTAGT. The CDR3 contains 13 residues. The V and J ends lost 3 bases and 1 base respectively, with 6 bases between them. This CDR3 reads CASSEGRNTEAFF. CDR3 sequence (DNA): TGTGCCAGCAGTGAGGGCAGGAACACTGAAGCTTTCTTT.

V and J are TRBV27 and TRBJ1-4, with 9 positions matching TRBD1. Germline CDR1 MNHEY, CDR2 SMNVEV (reference sequence). The V segment lost 6 bases and the J segment 4 bases; nucleotides outside the gene matches: 6. The CDR3 spans 15 residues. For the CDR3, the DNA is TGTGCCAGCAGAGAACCGGGACAGGGTAATGAAAAACTGTTTTTT. Protein product: CASREPGQGNEKLFF.

As for this clone: Other nucleotide sequences from this sample produce the same CDR3. This sequence joins TRBV18 and TRBJ1-6; TRBD1 matches 7 bases. The CDR3 has 16 residues. Germline V CDR1 and CDR2: KGHSH, LQKENI. Trimming removed 2 bases from V and 9 bases from J; junction bases left unmatched: 10. The CDR3 nucleotides are TGTGCCAGCTCACCAGACAGGGCAGGGAGTGGTTCACCCCTCCACTTT. Translating it yields CASSPDRAGSGSPLHF. Full variable domain (rest looked up from reference TRBV18 and TRBJ1-6): NAGVMQNPRHLVRRRGQEARLRCSPMKGHSHVYWYRQLPEEGLKFMVYLQKENIIDESGMPKERFSAEFPKEGPSILRIQQVVRGDSAAYFCASSPDRAGSGSPLHFGNGTRLTVT.

The chain carries TRBV10-3 and TRBJ2-5; 11 bases map to TRBD2. The germline CDR1 and CDR2 sequences are ENHRY and SYGVKD. This CDR3 is built from 14 residues. The trim removed 8 bases at V and 1 base at J, leaving 3 bases unmatched. CDR3 region: CAISLAGVQETQYF. In DNA, the CDR3 is TGTGCCATCTCACTAGCGGGGGTCCAAGAGACCCAGTACTTC.

The chain couples TRBV15 to TRBJ2-7; D perhaps matches TRBD2 (5 bases). Germline V gives CDR1 LNHNV, CDR2 YYDKDF (reference sequence). The CDR3 consists of 14 residues. Trimming cost V 3 bases and J 3 bases, with 12 bases left between them. CDR3 nucleotide sequence: TGTGCCACCAGCAGCGGCGAGGGCCGCTACGAGCAGTACTTC. It codes for CATSSGEGRYEQYF.

The genes are TRBV30 and TRBJ2-1; TRBD2 matches 10 bases. The CDR3 is made up of 14 amino acids. The V and J ends lost 2 bases and 5 bases, in that order; junction bases with no gene match: 3. The germline V gene encodes CDR1 GTSNPN and CDR2 SVGIG (reference sequence). The CDR3 is CAWSSGGVDNEQFF. CDR3 in DNA: TGTGCCTGGAGTAGCGGGGGGGTCGACAATGAGCAGTTCTTC.

The rearrangement uses TRBV15 and TRBJ2-1, with 12 bases aligning to TRBD1. CDR3 size: 15 residues. Germline-derived CDR1 and CDR2 are LNHNV and YYDKDF (reference sequence). After removal of 9 bases from V and 2 bases from J, the junction contained 5 bases not matched to a gene. Here the CDR3 reads CATMGQGATYNEQFF. CDR3 coding DNA: TGTGCCACAATGGGACAGGGGGCAACCTACAATGAGCAGTTCTTC.

This chain links TRBV29-1 with TRBJ1-3; no clear D gene. The CDR3 length is 11 residues. CDR1 SQVTM and CDR2 ANQGSEA come from the germline V gene. Trimming took 3 bases from V and 4 from J, leaving 4 bases between them. In nucleotides, the CDR3 is TGCAGCGTTGATGAGGGAAACACCATATATTTT. Translated: CSVDEGNTIYF.

The V call is TRBV9, the J call TRBJ2-3, with 11 bases matching TRBD2. The V gene end was trimmed by 1 base and the J gene end by 4 bases; junction bases not matched to a gene: 5. Germline V gene sequence: CDR1 SGDLS, CDR2 YYNGEE. This CDR3 region has 16 residues. DNA for the CDR3: TGTGCCAGCAGCGTAAGGGGACTAGCGGACGCAGATACGCAGTATTTT. This sequence encodes CASSVRGLADADTQYF. Supplemented by reference TRBV9 and TRBJ2-3, the full variable domain reads DSGVTQTPKHLITATGQRVTLRCSPRSGDLSVYWYQQSLDQGLQFLIQYYNGEERAKGNILERFSAQQFPDLHSELNLSSLELGDSALYFCASSVRGLADADTQYFGPGTRLTVL.

This chain connects TRBV6-5 to TRBJ2-6; no clear D. CDR3 size: 15 residues. V lost 6 bases and J lost 3, with 12 bases in between. Germline values: CDR1 MNHEY, CDR2 SVGAGI. Here the CDR3 reads CASRPRTNGANVLTF. DNA of the CDR3: TGTGCCAGCAGGCCACGAACAAATGGGGCCAACGTCCTGACTTTC.

The chain links TRBV29-1 to TRBJ2-1; 8 bases agree with TRBD2. Germline V gives CDR1 SQVTM, CDR2 ANQGSEA. The V and J ends lost 7 bases and 2 bases, in that order; junction bases with no gene match: 7. The CDR3 length is 14 residues. The CDR3 loop is CSGKLRGAYNEQFF. CDR3 nucleotides: TGCAGCGGGAAGCTGCGGGGGGCCTACAATGAGCAGTTCTTC.

The chain couples TRBV21-1 to TRBJ1-4; TRBD1 reflects the table's D call only, with no check against the DNA. TRBV21-1 is marked as a pseudogene. The CDR3 is made up of 15 amino acids. The CDR3 DNA reads as TGTGCCAGCAATCAGTCCCGGGACAGTCATGAAAAACTGTTTTTT. Translated: CASNQSRDSHEKLFF.

The chain links TRBV11-3 to TRBJ1-1; a weak D match, TRBD1 (5 bases). The V and J ends lost 3 bases and 4 bases respectively, with 12 bases between them. CDR3 length: 14 amino acids. Germline CDR1 reads SGHNT; CDR2 reads YENEEA. CDR3 sequence: CASSFGQGGTEAFF. CDR3 DNA sequence: TGTGCCAGCAGCTTTGGTCAGGGAGGCACTGAAGCTTTCTTT.

The chain employs TRBV2 and TRBJ2-5, with TRBD1 identical over 9 bases. This CDR3 has 14 residues. Germline V lookup: CDR1 SNHLY, CDR2 FYNNEI. The J segment lost 4 bases and the V segment lost 1 base, leaving 1 base of the junction unmatched. The CDR3 loop reads CASSEGTGVETQYF. The CDR3 DNA follows: TGTGCCAGCAGTGAAGGGACAGGGGTAGAGACCCAGTACTTC. The complete variable domain, with remaining parts taken from reference TRBV2 and TRBJ2-5, reads EPEVTQTPSHQVTQMGQEVILRCVPISNHLYFYWYRQILGQKVEFLVSFYNNEISEKSEIFDDQFSVERPDGSNFTLKIRSTKLEDSAMYFCASSEGTGVETQYFGPGTRLLVL.

V is TRBV11-2 and J is TRBJ2-2; TRBD1 matches at 8 bases. The CDR3 is 15 residues long. With 5 bases clipped from V and 6 bases from J, the junction kept 8 bases outside the gene matches. Germline CDR1 is SGHAT and CDR2 is FQNNGV. CDR3 DNA: TGTGCCAGCAGCCCTGGGGCAGGGGGCGCCGGGGAGCTGTTTTTT. Encoded protein: CASSPGAGGAGELFF.

The rearrangement joins TRBV28 to TRBJ2-1; D ambiguous. Trimming pared 7 bases from V and 6 bases from J, leaving 10 bases between. Germline loops: CDR1 MDHEN, CDR2 SYDVKM. This CDR3 region has 12 residues. The CDR3 DNA follows: TGTGCCAGCACGGCGGAACGCAATGAGCAGTTCTTC. Translated, it gives CASTAERNEQFF.

The chain links TRBV6-5 to TRBJ1-2, with 7 nucleotides matching TRBD1. Germline-derived CDR1 and CDR2 are MNHEY and SVGAGI. The CDR3 sequence is 14 residues long. Germline trimming cut 5 bases from V and 1 base from J; bases unmatched to any gene: 4. The CDR3 is CASSHRDSNYGYTF. The CDR3 nucleotides read TGTGCCAGCAGTCACCGGGACAGTAACTATGGCTACACCTTC.

In nucleotides, the CDR3 is TGCGCCAGCAGCCAAGATCTAGTCGTCCGGGCCTACGAGCAGTACTTC. Translating gives CASSQDLVVRAYEQYF. The rearrangement uses TRBV4-3 and TRBJ2-7; D gene unclear. V lost 0 bases and J 2 bases, leaving 14 bases between the germline ends. Germline V gives CDR1 LGHNA, CDR2 YSLEER. CDR3 length: 16 amino acids.

The chain employs TRBV18 and TRBJ2-7; D might be TRBD2 (7 bases). Trimming left V 5 bases short and J 4 bases short, with 12 bases between. The length of the CDR3 is 13 residues. In germline, CDR1 is KGHSH, CDR2 LQKENI. CDR3 coding DNA: TGTGCCAGCTCATTGGGGGGGCTGTACGAGCAGTACGTC. Encoded protein: CASSLGGLYEQYV.

The genes are TRBV29-1 and TRBJ1-2; D call uncertain. Germline values: CDR1 SQVTM, CDR2 ANQGSEA. Between the trimmed V and J ends, which lost 0 bases and 5 bases, there was a span of 13 bases. This CDR3 contains 14 residues. The CDR3 reads CSVEDKVQPYGYTF. For the CDR3, the DNA is TGCAGCGTTGAAGATAAGGTACAGCCGTATGGCTACACCTTC. The complete variable domain, with remaining parts taken from reference TRBV29-1 and TRBJ1-2, reads SAVISQKPSRDICQRGTSLTIQCQVDSQVTMMFWYRQQPGQSLTLIATANQGSEATYESGFVIDKFPISRPNLTFSTLTVSNMSPEDSSIYLCSVEDKVQPYGYTFGSGTRLTVV.

The genes are TRBV4-3 and TRBJ1-3; D gene uncertain. The CDR3 totals 13 residues. Germline V lookup: CDR1 LGHNA, CDR2 YSLEER. The V and J ends lost 0 bases and 8 bases respectively, with 8 bases between them. In nucleotides, the CDR3 is TGCGCCAGCAGCCAAGATGGCGGGTACACCATATATTTT. Its translation is CASSQDGGYTIYF.

J is TRBJ1-6 and V is TRBV6-4, with D perhaps TRBD1 (6 bases). V was cut by 6 bases and J by 7 bases, with 13 bases left in between. Germline CDR1 MRHNA, CDR2 SNTAGT. This CDR3 has 14 residues. CDR3 in DNA: TGTGCCAGCAGCCAACAGGGTATCAATTCACCCCTCCACTTT. This encodes CASSQQGINSPLHF.

The chain combines TRBV6-6 with TRBJ2-7; 8 nucleotides align to TRBD2. The trim removed 7 bases at V and 5 bases at J, leaving 10 bases unmatched. The length of the CDR3 is 14 residues. The germline V gene encodes CDR1 MNHNY and CDR2 SVGAGI (reference sequence). The CDR3 reads CASIDPGLGNEQYF. CDR3 DNA: TGTGCCAGCATTGATCCGGGACTAGGGAACGAGCAGTACTTC.

The chain combines TRBV6-6 with TRBJ1-1, with a weak D call TRBD1 (6 bases). V was trimmed by 10 bases and J by 4 bases, leaving 22 bases between them. This CDR3 has 15 residues. Germline CDR1 is MNHNY and CDR2 is SVGAGI (reference sequence). The CDR3 nucleotides are TGTGCCACAACCGACAGGAAGGGCGCTAGCACTGAAGCTTTCTTT. Its protein product is CATTDRKGASTEAFF.

This chain uses TRBV27 with TRBJ2-7; 7 bases agree with TRBD2. The CDR3 consists of 17 residues. Unmatched junction bases numbered 11, after V lost 3 bases and J lost 0 bases. Germline CDR1 and CDR2: MNHEY and SMNVEV (reference sequence). The CDR3 reads CASSFGEGRGLSYEQYF. In DNA form, the CDR3 reads TGTGCCAGCAGTTTTGGGGAGGGACGGGGCCTCTCCTACGAGCAGTACTTC.

V and J are TRBV6-5 and TRBJ2-7, with TRBD2 identical over 7 bases. CDR1 and CDR2 from the germline V gene are MNHEY and SVGAGI. This CDR3 is built from 16 residues. The junction had 8 bases not matched to a gene; V was cut back by 0 bases and J by 3 bases. Here the CDR3 DNA reads TGTGCCAGCAGTTACTCTTCGGCGGGGGTAAGCTACGAGCAGTACTTC. It is translated as CASSYSSAGVSYEQYF.